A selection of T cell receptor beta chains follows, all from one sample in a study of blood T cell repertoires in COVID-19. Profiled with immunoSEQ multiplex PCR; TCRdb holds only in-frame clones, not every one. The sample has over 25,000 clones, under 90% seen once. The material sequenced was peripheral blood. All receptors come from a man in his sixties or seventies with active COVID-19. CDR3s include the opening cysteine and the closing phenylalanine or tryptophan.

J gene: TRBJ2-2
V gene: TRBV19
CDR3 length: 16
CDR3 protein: CASSIEYSGGAGELFF

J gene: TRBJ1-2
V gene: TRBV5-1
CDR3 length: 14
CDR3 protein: CASSSDTGSYGYTF

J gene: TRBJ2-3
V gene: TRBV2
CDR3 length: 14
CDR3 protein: CASSELRRTDTQYF

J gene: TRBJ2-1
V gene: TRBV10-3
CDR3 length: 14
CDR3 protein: CAISPTGGFDEQFF

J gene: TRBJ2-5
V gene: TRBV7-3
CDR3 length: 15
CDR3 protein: CASSLMGRTEETQYF

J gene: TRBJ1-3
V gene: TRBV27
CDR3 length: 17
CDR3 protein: CASRATGTGVTGNTIYF

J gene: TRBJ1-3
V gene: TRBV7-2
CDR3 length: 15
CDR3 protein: CAGSTQGSSGNTIYF

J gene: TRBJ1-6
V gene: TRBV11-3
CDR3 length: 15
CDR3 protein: CASSSMGDSNSPLHF

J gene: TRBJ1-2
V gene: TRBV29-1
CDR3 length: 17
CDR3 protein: CSVLLTGTRRANYGYTF

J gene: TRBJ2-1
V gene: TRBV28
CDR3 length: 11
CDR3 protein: CASSFGESAIF

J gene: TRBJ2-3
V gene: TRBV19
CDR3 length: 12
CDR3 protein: CASRLGTDTQYF

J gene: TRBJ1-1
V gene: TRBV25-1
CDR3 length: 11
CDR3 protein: CASSKTGEAFF

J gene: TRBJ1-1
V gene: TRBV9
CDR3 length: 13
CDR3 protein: CASSVSERTEAFF

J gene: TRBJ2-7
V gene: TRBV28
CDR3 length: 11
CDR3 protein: CASTNRQGWYF

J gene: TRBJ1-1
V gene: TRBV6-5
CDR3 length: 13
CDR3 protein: CASSPDRGGSAFF

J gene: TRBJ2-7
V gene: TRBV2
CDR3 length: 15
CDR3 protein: CASSEEGGRRYEQYF

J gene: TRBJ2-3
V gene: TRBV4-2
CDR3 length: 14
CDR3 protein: CASSQDRFTDTQYF

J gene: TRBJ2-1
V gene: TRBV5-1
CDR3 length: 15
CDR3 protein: CASSLRDTDYNEQFF

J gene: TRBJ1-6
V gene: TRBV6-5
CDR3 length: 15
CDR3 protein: CASITQAGIESPLHF

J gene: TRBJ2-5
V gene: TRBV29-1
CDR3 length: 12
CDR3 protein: CSVVGTQETQYF

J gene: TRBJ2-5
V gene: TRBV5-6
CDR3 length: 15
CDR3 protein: CASSFKGRGQETQYF

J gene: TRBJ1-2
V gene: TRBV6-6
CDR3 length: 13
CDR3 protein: CASSYSGREGYTF

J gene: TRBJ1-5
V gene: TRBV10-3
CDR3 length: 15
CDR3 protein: CAISESRGNYQPQHF

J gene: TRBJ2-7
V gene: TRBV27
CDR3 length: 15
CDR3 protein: CASSLGGGGIYEQYF

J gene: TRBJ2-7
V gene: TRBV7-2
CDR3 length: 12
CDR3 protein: CASSSGFTEQYF

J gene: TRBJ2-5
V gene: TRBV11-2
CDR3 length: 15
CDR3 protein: CASSLAGRGQETQYF

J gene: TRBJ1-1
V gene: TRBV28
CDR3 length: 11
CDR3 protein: CASRLRGEAFF

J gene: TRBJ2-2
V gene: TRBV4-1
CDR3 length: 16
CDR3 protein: CASSQDWNRPTGELFF

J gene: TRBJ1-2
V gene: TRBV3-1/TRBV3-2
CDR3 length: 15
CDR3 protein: CASSQGQGSFLGYTF

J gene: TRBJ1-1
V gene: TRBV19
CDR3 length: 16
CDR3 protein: CASSGQGGLLNTEAFF

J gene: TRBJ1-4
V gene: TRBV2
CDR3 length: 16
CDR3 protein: CASRDRGRGANEKLFF

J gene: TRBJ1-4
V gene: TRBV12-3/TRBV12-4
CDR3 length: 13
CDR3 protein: CASSFAGVVKLFF

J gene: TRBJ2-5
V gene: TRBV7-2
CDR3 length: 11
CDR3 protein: CASSPQETQYF

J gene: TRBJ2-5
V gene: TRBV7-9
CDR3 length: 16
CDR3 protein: CASSSQWRQGPETQYF

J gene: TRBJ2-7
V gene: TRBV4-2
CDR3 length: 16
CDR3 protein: CASSQDSIQGFYEQYF

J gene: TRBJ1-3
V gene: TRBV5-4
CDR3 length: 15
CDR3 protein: CASSLAQGPGNTIYF

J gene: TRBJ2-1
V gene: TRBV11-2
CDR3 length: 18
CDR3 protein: CASSSQPQTSGGKNEQFF

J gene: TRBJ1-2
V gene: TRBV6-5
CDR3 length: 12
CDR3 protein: CASRTVNYGYTF

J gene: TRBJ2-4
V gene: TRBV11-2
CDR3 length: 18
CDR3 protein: CASSHDRTAQGAKNIQYF

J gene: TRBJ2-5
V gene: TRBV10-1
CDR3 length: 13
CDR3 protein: CASSDGQMETQYF

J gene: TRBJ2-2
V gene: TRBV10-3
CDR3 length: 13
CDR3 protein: CASMQANTGELFF

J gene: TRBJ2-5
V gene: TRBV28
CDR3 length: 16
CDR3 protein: CATLGRERGTQETQYF

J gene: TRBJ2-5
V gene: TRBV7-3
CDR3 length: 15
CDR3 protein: CASSLGGSEQETQYF

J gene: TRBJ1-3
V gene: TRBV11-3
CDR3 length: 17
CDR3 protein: CASSTRTGGSSGNTIYF

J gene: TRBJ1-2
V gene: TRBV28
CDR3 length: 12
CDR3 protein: CASSTTGYGYTF

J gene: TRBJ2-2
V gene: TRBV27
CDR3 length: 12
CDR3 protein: CASSSSTGELFF

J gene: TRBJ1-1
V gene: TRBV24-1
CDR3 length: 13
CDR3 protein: CATRDRAYTEAFF